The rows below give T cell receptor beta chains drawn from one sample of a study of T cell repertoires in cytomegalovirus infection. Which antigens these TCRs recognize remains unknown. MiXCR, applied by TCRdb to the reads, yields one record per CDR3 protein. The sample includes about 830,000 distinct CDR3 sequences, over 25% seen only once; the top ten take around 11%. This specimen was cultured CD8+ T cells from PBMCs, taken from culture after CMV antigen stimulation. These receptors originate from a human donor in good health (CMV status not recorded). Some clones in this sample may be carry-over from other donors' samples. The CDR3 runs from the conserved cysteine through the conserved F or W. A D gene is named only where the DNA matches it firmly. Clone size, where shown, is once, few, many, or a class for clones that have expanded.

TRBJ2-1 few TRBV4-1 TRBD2 CASSHPAAGGPSNEQFF TGCGCCAGCAGCCACCCCGCAGCGGGGGGGCCCTCCAATGAGCAGTTCTTC
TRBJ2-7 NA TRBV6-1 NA CASSEALNEQYF TGTGCCAGCAGTGAAGCCCTGAACGAGCAGTACTTC
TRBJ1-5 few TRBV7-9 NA CASSSSGFNQPQHF TGTGCCAGCAGCTCATCGGGTTTTAATCAGCCCCAGCATTTT
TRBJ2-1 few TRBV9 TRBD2 CASSGSGGEGNEQFF TGTGCCAGCAGCGGTAGCGGGGGCGAAGGCAATGAGCAGTTCTTC
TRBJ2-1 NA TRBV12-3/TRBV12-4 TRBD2 CASSLVPRGYYNEQFF TGTGCCAGCAGTTTAGTTCCGCGGGGGTACTACAATGAGCAGTTCTTC
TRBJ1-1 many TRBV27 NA CASSLSWGTKAFF TGTGCCAGCAGTTTATCTTGGGGAACAAAAGCTTTCTTT
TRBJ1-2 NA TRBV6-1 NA CASSEYSNYGYTF TGTGCCAGCAGTGAATACAGCAACTATGGCTACACCTTC
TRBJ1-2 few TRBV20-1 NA CSAPDGPYGYTF TGCAGTGCGCCAGACGGTCCCTATGGCTACACCTTC
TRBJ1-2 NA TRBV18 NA CASSHTQGTYGYTF TGTGCCAGCTCTCACACCCAGGGGACCTATGGCTACACCTTC
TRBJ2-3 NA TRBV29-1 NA CSVDETDTQYF TGCAGCGTTGACGAGACAGATACGCAGTATTTT
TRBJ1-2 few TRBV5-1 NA CASSLDFWGGDGYTF TGCGCCAGCAGCTTGGATTTTTGGGGGGGGGATGGCTACACCTTC
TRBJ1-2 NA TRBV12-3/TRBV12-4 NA CASSLTGTNGYTF TGTGCCAGCAGTTTAACAGGGACGAATGGCTACACCTTC
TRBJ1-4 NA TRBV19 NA CASSIGPGGEKLFF TGTGCCAGTAGTATCGGGCCAGGAGGGGAAAAACTGTTTTTT
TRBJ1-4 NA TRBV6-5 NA CASSSPRWEKREKLFF TGTGCCAGCAGTTCCCCAAGATGGGAAAAGCGTGAAAAACTGTTTTTT
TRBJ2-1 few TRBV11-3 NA CASSINAGPLNEQFF TGTGCCAGCAGCATAAATGCGGGGCCCTTAAATGAGCAGTTCTTC
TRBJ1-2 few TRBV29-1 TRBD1 CSAEGTGDGYTF TGCAGCGCTGAGGGGACAGGGGATGGCTACACCTTC
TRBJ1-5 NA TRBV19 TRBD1 CAIGQGSQPQHF TGTGCCATCGGACAGGGCTCTCAGCCCCAGCATTTT
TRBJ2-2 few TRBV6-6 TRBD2 CAGAGEDGELFF TGTGCCGGAGCGGGGGAGGACGGGGAGCTGTTTTTT
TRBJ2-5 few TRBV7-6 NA CASSFLFDGQETQYF TGTGCCAGCAGCTTCCTCTTCGACGGACAAGAGACCCAGTACTTC
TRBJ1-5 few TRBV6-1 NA CASRTSENQPQHF TGTGCCAGCAGGACCTCCGAGAATCAGCCCCAGCATTTT
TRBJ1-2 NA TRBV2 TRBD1 CASRPTGMIYGYTF TGTGCCAGCAGACCGACAGGGATGATCTATGGCTACACCTTC
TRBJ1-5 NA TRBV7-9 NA CASSSWDTNQPQHF TGTGCCAGCAGCTCATGGGATACCAATCAGCCCCAGCATTTT
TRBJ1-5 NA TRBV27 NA CASSLPKGPQHF TGTGCCAGCAGTTTACCCAAGGGGCCCCAGCATTTT
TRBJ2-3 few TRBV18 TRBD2 CASSPRERGGLADTQYF TGTGCCAGCTCACCACGGGAGCGGGGGGGCCTCGCAGATACGCAGTATTTT
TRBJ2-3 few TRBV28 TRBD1 CASSSRGTGNTDTQYF TGTGCCAGCAGTTCCCGTGGGACAGGAAACACAGATACGCAGTATTTT
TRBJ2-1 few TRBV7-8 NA CASSLGGQIYNEQFF TGTGCCAGCAGCTTAGGGGGACAAATCTACAATGAGCAGTTCTTC
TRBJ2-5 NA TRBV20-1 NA CSASNQETQYF TGCAGTGCCAGTAACCAAGAGACCCAGTACTTC
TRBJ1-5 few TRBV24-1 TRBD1 CATREKGADQPQHF TGTGCCACCAGGGAAAAGGGGGCGGATCAGCCCCAGCATTTT
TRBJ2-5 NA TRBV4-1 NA CASSQGLGTQETQYF TGCGCCAGCAGCCAAGGATTGGGAACCCAAGAGACCCAGTACTTC
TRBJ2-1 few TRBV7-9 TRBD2 CASTSLHGGGPTYNEQFF TGTGCCAGCACCTCCCTCCACGGGGGGGGGCCGACCTACAATGAGCAGTTCTTC
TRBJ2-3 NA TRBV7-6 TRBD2 CASSGNKAGGSTDTQYF TGTGCCAGCAGCGGAAATAAAGCGGGGGGAAGCACAGATACGCAGTATTTT
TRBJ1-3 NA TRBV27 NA CASREGVSGNTIYF TGTGCCAGCAGAGAAGGGGTCTCTGGAAACACCATATATTTT
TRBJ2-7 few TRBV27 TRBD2 CASSTPGGFRSSEQYF TGTGCCAGCAGTACACCGGGGGGGTTTCGAAGCTCCGAGCAGTACTTC
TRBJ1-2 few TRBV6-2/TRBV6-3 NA CASRADNRGRVYTF TGTGCCAGCAGAGCCGACAACCGGGGGCGCGTCTACACCTTC
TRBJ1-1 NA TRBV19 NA CASSYPALNTEAFF TGTGCCAGTAGCTATCCAGCTTTGAACACTGAAGCTTTCTTT
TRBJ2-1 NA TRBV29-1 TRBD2 CSVVAGDYNEQFF TGCAGCGTTGTAGCGGGGGACTACAATGAGCAGTTCTTC
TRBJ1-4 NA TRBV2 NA CASSEGGLRELFF TGTGCCAGCAGTGAAGGGGGGCTTAGAGAACTGTTTTTT
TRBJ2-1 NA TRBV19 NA CASSFGVTDEQFF TGTGCCAGTAGTTTCGGGGTCACGGATGAGCAGTTCTTC
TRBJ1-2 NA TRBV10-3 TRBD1 CAIGVSMTGSGYGYTF TGTGCCATCGGGGTATCTATGACAGGGTCTGGCTATGGCTACACCTTC
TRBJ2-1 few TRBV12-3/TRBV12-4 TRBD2 CASSPVGGSGNEQFF TGTGCCAGCAGTCCCGTGGGAGGGTCGGGGAATGAGCAGTTCTTC
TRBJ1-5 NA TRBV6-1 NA CASKPDWGEPQHF TGTGCCAGCAAACCGGACTGGGGGGAGCCCCAGCATTTT
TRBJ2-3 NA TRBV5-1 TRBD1 CASSFPSRDRSTDTQYF TGCGCCAGCAGCTTTCCAAGCCGGGACAGGAGCACAGATACGCAGTATTTT
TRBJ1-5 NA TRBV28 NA CASRFVRGNNQPQHF TGTGCCAGCAGATTCGTCCGGGGGAACAATCAGCCCCAGCATTTT
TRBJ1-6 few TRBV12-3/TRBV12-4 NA CASSFIVDSLPYNSPLHF TGTGCCAGCAGTTTTATTGTTGATAGCTTACCCTATAATTCACCCCTCCACTTT
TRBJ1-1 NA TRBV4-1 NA CASSQDPGGMRTEAFF TGCGCCAGCAGCCAAGATCCGGGGGGTATGAGAACTGAAGCTTTCTTT
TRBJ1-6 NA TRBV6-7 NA CASSCQRRRINSPLHF TGTGCCAGCAGTTGCCAGCGGCGGCGTATCAATTCACCCCTCCACTTT
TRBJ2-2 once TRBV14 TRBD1 CASSQSTGGFMTGELFF TGTGCCAGCAGCCAATCGACAGGGGGCTTCATGACCGGGGAGCTGTTTTTT
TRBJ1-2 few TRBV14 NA CASSQSVNYGYTF TGTGCCAGCAGCCAGTCAGTTAACTATGGCTACACCTTC
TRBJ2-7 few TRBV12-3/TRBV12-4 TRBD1 CASSFQSVTGLFEQYF TGTGCCAGCAGTTTTCAGTCCGTGACAGGGCTCTTCGAGCAGTACTTC
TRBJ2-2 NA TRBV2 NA CASNDRGELFF TGTGCCAGCAATGACAGGGGGGAGCTGTTTTTT
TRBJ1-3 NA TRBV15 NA CATSRDRSGTGNTIYF TGTGCCACCAGCAGAGATCGATCGGGAACTGGAAACACCATATATTTT
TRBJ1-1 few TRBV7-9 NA CASSAQGWLSEAFF TGTGCCAGCAGCGCCCAGGGGTGGCTGAGTGAAGCTTTCTTT
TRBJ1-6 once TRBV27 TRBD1 CASSLRRDRAGYNSPLHF TGTGCCAGCAGTTTAAGGCGGGACAGGGCAGGTTATAATTCACCCCTCCACTTT
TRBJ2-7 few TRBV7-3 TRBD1 CASSRRQGNYEQYF TGTGCCAGCAGCCGAAGACAGGGTAACTACGAGCAGTACTTC
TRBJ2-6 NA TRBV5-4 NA CASSLVERGANVLTF TGTGCCAGCAGCTTGGTGGAGCGGGGGGCCAACGTCCTGACTTTC
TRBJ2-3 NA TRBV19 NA CASSINTDTQYF TGTGCCAGTAGTATTAACACAGATACGCAGTATTTT